The TCR beta chain described here comes from a study of control samples from healthy donors and cancer patients. This clone was observed once. Sequencing used immunoSEQ multiplex PCR; TCRdb keeps in-frame clones, though not all of them. The sample records around 30,000 clones, about 93% being singletons. Sequences were obtained from PBMCs. The sequence came from a man aged 40-55 years with colorectal cancer.

As DNA, the CDR3 is TGTGCCAGCAGCCAAACAGGGGGCTACACTGAAGCTTTCTTT. Translating it yields CASSQTGGYTEAFF. The chain employs TRBV3-1 (or the pseudogene TRBV3-2) and TRBJ1-1; 9 bases match TRBD1. Germline V gene sequence: CDR1 LGHDT, CDR2 YNNKEL (reference sequence). With V trimmed by 2 bases and J by 3 bases, 1 base remained unmatched. CDR3 size: 14 residues.